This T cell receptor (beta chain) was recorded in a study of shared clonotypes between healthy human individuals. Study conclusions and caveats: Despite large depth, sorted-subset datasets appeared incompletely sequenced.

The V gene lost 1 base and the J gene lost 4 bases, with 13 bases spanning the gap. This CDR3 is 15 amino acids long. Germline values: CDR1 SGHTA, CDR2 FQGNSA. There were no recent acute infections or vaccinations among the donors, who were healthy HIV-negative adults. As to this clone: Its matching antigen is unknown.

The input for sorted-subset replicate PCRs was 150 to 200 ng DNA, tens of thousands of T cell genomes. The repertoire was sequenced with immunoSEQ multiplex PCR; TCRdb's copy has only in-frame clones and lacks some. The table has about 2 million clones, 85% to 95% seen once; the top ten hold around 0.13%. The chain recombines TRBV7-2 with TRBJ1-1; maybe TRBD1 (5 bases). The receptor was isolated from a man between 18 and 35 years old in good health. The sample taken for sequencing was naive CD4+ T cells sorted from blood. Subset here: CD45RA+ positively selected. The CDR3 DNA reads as TGTGCCAGCAGCTTAGTTGGGGCGGGGGGCACTGAAGCTTTCTTT. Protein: CASSLVGAGGTEAFF.